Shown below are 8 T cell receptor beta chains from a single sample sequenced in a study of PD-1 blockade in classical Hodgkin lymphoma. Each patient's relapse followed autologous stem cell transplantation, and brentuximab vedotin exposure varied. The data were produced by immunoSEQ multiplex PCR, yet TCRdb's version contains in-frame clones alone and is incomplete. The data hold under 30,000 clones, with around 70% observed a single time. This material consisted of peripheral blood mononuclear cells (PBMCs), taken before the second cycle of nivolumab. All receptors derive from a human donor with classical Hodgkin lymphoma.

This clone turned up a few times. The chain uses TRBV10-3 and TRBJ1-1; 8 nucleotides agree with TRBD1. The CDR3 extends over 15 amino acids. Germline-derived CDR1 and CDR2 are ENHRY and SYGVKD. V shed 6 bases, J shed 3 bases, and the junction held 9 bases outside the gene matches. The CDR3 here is CAIRFGQGGDTEAFF. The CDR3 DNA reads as TGTGCCATCAGATTCGGACAGGGAGGGGACACTGAAGCTTTCTTT.

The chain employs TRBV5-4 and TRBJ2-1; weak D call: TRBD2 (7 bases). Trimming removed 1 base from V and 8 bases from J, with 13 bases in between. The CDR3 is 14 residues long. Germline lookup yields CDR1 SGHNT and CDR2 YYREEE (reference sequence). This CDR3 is CASSLIQGRDEQFF. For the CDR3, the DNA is TGTGCCAGCAGCTTGATCCAGGGGAGGGATGAGCAGTTCTTC.

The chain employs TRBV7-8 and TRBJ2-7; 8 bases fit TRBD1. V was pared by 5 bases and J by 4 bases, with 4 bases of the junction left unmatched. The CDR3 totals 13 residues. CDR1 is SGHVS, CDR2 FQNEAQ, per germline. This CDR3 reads CASSTRTGYEQYF. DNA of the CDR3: TGTGCCAGCAGCACTCGGACAGGGTACGAGCAGTACTTC.

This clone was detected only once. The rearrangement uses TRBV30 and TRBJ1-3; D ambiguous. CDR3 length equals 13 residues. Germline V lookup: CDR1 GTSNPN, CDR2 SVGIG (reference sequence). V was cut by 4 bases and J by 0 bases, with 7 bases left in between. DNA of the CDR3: TGTGCCTGGAACCCCCTCTCTGGAAACACCATATATTTT. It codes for CAWNPLSGNTIYF.

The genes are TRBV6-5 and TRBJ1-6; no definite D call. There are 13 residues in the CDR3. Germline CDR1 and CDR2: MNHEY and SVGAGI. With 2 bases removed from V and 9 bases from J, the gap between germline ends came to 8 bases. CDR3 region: CASSYALGSPLHF. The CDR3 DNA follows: TGTGCCAGCAGTTACGCCTTGGGTTCACCCCTCCACTTT.

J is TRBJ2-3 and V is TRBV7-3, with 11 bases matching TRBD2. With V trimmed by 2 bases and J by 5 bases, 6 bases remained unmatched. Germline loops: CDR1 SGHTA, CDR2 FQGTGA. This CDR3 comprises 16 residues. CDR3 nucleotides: TGTGCCAGCAGCTTATATACTAGCGGGGGCGGAGATACGCAGTATTTT. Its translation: CASSLYTSGGGDTQYF.

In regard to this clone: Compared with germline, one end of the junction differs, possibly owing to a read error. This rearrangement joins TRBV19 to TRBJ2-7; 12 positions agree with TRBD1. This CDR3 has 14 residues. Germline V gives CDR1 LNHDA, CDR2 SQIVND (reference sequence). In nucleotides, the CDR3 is TGTGCCAGTAGTATGAAGGGTTGGGACAGGGGGCGCGCCTTC. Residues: CASSMKGWDRGRAF.

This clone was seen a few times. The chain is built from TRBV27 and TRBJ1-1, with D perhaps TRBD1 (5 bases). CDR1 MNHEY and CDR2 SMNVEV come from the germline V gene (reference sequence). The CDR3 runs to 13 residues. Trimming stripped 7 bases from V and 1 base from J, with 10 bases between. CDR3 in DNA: TGTGCCAGCACCCCAACAGGGAACACTGAAGCTTTCTTT. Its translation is CASTPTGNTEAFF.